Included here is one TCR beta chain sequence, with context. These data originate in a study of T cell changes during pregnancy in multiple sclerosis. Trimming removed 3 bases at V and 1 base at J, with 8 bases between. The CDR3 is 13 amino acids. In germline, CDR1 is SGHKS, CDR2 YYEKEE (reference sequence). Using immunoSEQ multiplex PCR, the repertoire was profiled, and TCRdb retains in-frame clones only, with some absent. The sample records some 37,000 clones, 88% being singletons. The chain is built from TRBV5-5 and TRBJ2-7, with TRBD2 as a possible D gene (5 bases). The input for sequencing was CD4+ T cells from peripheral blood mononuclear cells, taken before pregnancy. The receptor comes from a female donor with multiple sclerosis, enrolled in a pregnancy study. The CDR3 bases are TGTGCCAGCAGCTCTTCGGGGTCCTACGAGCAGTACTTC. Translating it yields CASSSSGSYEQYF.